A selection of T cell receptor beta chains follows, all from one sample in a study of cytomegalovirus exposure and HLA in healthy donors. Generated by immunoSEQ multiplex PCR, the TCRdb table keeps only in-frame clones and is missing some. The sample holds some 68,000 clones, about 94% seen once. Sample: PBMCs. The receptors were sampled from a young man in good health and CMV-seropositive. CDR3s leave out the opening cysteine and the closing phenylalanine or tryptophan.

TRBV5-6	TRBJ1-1	ASSLGDRRTEAF
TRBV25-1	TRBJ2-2	ASSEWLEGPGELF
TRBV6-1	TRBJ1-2	ASRTGVNYGYT
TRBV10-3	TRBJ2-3	AIRGTTSTDTQY
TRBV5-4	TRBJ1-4	ASSRSTGYGEKLF
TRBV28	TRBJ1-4	ASSSRVSSNEKLF
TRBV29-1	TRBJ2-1	SARTGRDNEQF
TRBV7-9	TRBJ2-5	ASSLGGEETQY
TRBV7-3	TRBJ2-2	ASSQGLAGELF
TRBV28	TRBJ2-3	ASHSPGQGTDTQY
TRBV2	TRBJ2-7	ASSEPGLAVYEQY
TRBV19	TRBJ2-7	ASKDRGWSYEQY
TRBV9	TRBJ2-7	ASSVAWDSEQY
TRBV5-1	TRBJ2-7	ASSLDSGGSYEQY
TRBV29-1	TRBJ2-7	SVRTGGERAGVYEQY
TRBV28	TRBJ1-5	ASRETGAPHQPQH
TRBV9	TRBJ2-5	ASSVRRGEGETQY
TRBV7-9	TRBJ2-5	ASSTGGETQY
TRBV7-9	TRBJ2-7	ASSLGDRGYEQY
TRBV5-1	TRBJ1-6	ASSPGQGDSPLH
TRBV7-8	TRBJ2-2	ASSPLAANTGELF
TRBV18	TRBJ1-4	ASSPPSGASNEKLF
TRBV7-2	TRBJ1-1	ASSLGQANTEAF
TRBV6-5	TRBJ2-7	ASSSAGFSYEQY
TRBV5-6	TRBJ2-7	ASSLFGWGGPYEQY
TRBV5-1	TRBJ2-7	ASSPGSGGVREQY
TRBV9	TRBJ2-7	ASSVDLGGDEQY
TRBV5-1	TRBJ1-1	ASRSPRQSRTEAF
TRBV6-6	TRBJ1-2	ATRQELNYGYT
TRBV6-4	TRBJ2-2	ASSSSGTGELF
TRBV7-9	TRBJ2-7	ASSPRGGSIDEQY
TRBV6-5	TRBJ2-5	ASSYRLGGAQY
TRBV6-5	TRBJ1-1	ASSYREVNTEAF
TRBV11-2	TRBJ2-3	ASSPLAGGSTDTQY
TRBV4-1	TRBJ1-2	ASSHGRDSTPWWGYT
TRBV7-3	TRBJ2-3	ASSLTPRDTDTQY
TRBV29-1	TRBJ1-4	SVSGGGDEKLF
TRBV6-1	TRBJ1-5	ASRGPLNQPQH
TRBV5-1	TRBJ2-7	ASTPGAGTGLYEQY
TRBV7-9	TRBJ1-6	ASSLGDGGHSPLH
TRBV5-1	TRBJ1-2	ASRDTAGRGYT
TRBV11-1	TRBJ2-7	ASSLDWGGSAFYEQY
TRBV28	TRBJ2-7	ASRAPGQGLSYEQY
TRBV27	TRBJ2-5	ASSLQTQETQY
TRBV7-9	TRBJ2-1	AISGNALNEQF
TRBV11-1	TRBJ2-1	ASSLDASGSTEQF
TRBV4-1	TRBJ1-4	ASSQEQSNEKLF
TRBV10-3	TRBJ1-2	AINTGTGPFGYT
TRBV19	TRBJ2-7	ASSSTRQSYEQY
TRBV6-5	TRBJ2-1	ASSSLAGGLHEQF
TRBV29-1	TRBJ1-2	SVERGAGNSNYGYT
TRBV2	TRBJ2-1	ASGQHTEQF